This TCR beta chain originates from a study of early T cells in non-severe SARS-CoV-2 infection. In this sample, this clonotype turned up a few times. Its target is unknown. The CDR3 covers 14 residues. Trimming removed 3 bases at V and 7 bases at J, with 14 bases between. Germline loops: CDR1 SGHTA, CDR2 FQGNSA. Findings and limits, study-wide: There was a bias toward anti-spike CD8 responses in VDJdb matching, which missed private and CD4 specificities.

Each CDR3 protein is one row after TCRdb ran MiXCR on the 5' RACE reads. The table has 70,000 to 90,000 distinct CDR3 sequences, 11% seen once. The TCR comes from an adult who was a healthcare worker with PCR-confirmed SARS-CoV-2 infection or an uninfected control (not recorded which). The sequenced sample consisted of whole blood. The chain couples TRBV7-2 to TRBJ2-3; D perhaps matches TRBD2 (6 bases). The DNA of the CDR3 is TGTGCCAGCAGCTTGGGGGGACTCCTTAATACGCAGTATTTT. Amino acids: CASSLGGLLNTQYF.